This T cell receptor (beta chain) is drawn from a study of cytomegalovirus exposure and HLA in healthy donors. Looking at the study overall: The study's early data release held 80 million to 95 million unique TCRs from HLA-typed donors. Study conclusions and caveats: Within a later analysis, the majority of CMV-associated TCR beta chains appeared HLA-restricted. Segments of the TCR beta V type were, in most cases, productive about 87% or about 30% of the time in an earlier analysis.

The germline CDR1 and CDR2 sequences are SGHNT and YYREEE (reference sequence). J lost 0 bases, V lost 4 bases, and 13 bases had no gene match. The CDR3 extends over 18 amino acids. A note on this clone: Its target is unknown.

This PCR relied on a set of 60 Vbeta primers and 13 Jbeta primers. Generated by immunoSEQ multiplex PCR, the TCRdb table keeps only in-frame clones and is missing some. This repertoire shows 55,000 to 70,000 clones, roughly 80% found once; its top ten account for about 4.8%. This rearrangement joins TRBV5-4 to TRBJ2-1; 7 nucleotides agree with TRBD1. What was sequenced was PBMCs. The sequence was collected from a male donor in good health and CMV-seropositive. The CDR3: CASSGTLTGLISYNEQFF. The DNA of the CDR3 is TGTGCCAGCAGCGGGACCTTGACAGGGTTGATCTCCTACAATGAGCAGTTCTTC.